The next 30 T cell receptor beta chains were all read from a single sample in a study of human T cells and chemical hapten exposure (dated by TCRdb to the early 2020s). Libraries were prepared through RACE. Sequencing took place on a NextSeq 500. The raw public reads went through TCRdb reprocessing: fastp at Q25, MiXCR clone calling, in-frame beta chains kept. Records with the same CDR3 protein are collapsed into one entry carrying the most frequent genes and DNA. This sample gives fewer than 300,000 distinct CDR3 sequences in total; approximately 7.5% of them show up just once. More than 0.95% of the sample comes from the top ten. The label giving this sample's time point can be read as: pre-sensitization, week 0. The intended sense of this specimen's treatment or condition label: therapeutic diphenylcyclopropenone sensitization with weekly scalp DPC. This specimen was whole blood, taken in connection with sensitization to the hapten diphenylcyclopropenone (DPC). The receptor source for this set is a man between 18 and 29 years old with alopecia areata. Some clones in this sample may be carry-over from other donors' samples.

This chain links TRBV5-1 with TRBJ1-2, with 10 nucleotides matching TRBD1. Unmatched junction bases numbered 6, after V lost 6 bases and J lost 4 bases. From germline, CDR1 is SGHRS and CDR2 YFSETQ. The length of the CDR3 is 14 residues. The CDR3 sequence is CASKPGQGTYGYTF. Written as DNA, the CDR3 is TGCGCCAGCAAACCGGGACAGGGGACCTATGGCTACACCTTC.

In this sample, this clonotype turned up a few times. This chain connects TRBV7-9 to TRBJ2-1; no definite D call. This CDR3 spans 16 amino acids. From germline, CDR1 is SEHNR and CDR2 FQNEAQ (reference sequence). Trimming took off 1 base at V and 8 bases at J, with 18 bases between the two ends. The CDR3 loop reads CASSLVSTVRSYEQFF. CDR3 nucleotides: TGTGCCAGCAGCTTAGTCTCGACGGTCAGGTCATATGAGCAGTTCTTC.

This chain uses TRBV5-1 with TRBJ2-3, with 10 positions matching TRBD1. The length of the CDR3 is 16 residues. The V segment lost 3 bases and the J segment 4 bases; nucleotides outside the gene matches: 8. CDR1 is SGHRS, CDR2 YFSETQ, per germline. The CDR3 loop reads CASSSVGTGVPDTQYF. The CDR3 DNA reads as TGCGCCAGCAGCTCAGTGGGGACAGGGGTACCAGATACGCAGTATTTT.

V gene TRBV2 combines with J gene TRBJ1-2, with unresolved D. CDR1 SNHLY and CDR2 FYNNEI come from the germline V gene. Deletions cut 11 bases from V and 10 bases from J, with 8 bases between. The CDR3 spans 8 residues. CDR3 in DNA: TGTGCCTCCACACCCTACACCTTC. Amino acids: CASTPYTF. The entire variable domain, with the rest obtained from reference TRBV2 and TRBJ1-2, is as follows: EPEVTQTPSHQVTQMGQEVILRCVPISNHLYFYWYRQILGQKVEFLVSFYNNEISEKSEIFDDQFSVERPDGSNFTLKIRSTKLEDSAMYFCASTPYTFGSGTRLTVV.

V usage is TRBV4-3 and J usage is TRBJ1-2; D uncertain. The CDR3 runs 14 residues. The germline gives CDR1 LGHNA, CDR2 YSLEER. Deletions cut 4 bases from V and 4 bases from J, with 13 bases between. This chain's CDR3 is CASSPRTGTYGYTF. The DNA of the CDR3 is TGCGCCAGCAGCCCCCGGACTGGAACCTATGGCTACACCTTC.

The rearrangement links TRBV7-9 to TRBJ1-2; D is unclear. Trimming pared 1 base from V and 4 bases from J, leaving 16 bases between. The length of the CDR3 is 16 residues. Looked up from germline, CDR1 is SEHNR and CDR2 is FQNEAQ (reference sequence). The CDR3 DNA reads TGTGCCAGCAGCTTAGAGGTTTGGGGAGCGGCCTATGGCTACACCTTC. Amino acids: CASSLEVWGAAYGYTF.

This chain connects TRBV12-3 or TRBV12-4 to TRBJ1-2; D is ambiguous. The CDR3 contains 14 residues. Trimming took 3 bases from V and 0 from J, leaving 8 bases between them. CDR3 sequence reads: CASSFGVANYGYTF. Here the CDR3 DNA reads TGTGCCAGCAGTTTCGGGGTAGCTAACTATGGCTACACCTTC.

The gene calls are TRBV5-1 and TRBJ1-2; a possible D gene is TRBD1 (5 bases). The CDR3 is made up of 13 amino acids. V was clipped by 3 bases and J by 8 bases, with 14 bases between them. In germline, CDR1 is SGHRS, CDR2 YFSETQ. As DNA, the CDR3 is TGCGCCAGCAGCTCCCTGAGGGGAAACGGCTACACCTTC. This encodes CASSSLRGNGYTF.

This clonotype was detected only a few times. This chain uses TRBV4-1 with TRBJ2-3, with D tentatively TRBD1 or TRBD2 (6 bases each). CDR1 MGHRA and CDR2 YSYEKL come from the germline V gene. Trimming shortened V by 1 base and J by 0 bases, and 14 bases separated the two germline ends. The CDR3 is made up of 17 amino acids. The DNA for the CDR3 is TGCGCCAGCAGCCAAGGTATCCAGGGGACTAGCACAGATACGCAGTATTTT. Amino acid sequence: CASSQGIQGTSTDTQYF.

This clonotype was observed a handful of times. The chain is built from TRBV28 and TRBJ2-7; possible D gene TRBD2, 6 bases. Trimming pared 5 bases from V and 3 bases from J, leaving 14 bases between. The CDR3 covers 14 residues. Looked up from germline, CDR1 is MDHEN and CDR2 is SYDVKM. CDR3 loop: CASSTGAELYEQYV. The CDR3 DNA follows: TGTGCCAGCAGTACGGGAGCTGAACTCTACGAGCAGTACGTC.

This clonotype was seen a handful of times. The chain uses TRBV6-5 and TRBJ2-1; D possibly corresponds to TRBD2 (6 bases). This CDR3 has 16 residues. The germline CDR1 and CDR2 sequences are MNHEY and SVGAGI. Trimming removed 5 bases at V and 7 bases at J, with 21 bases between. The CDR3, as DNA: TGTGCCAGCAGTAAACACACGGGGGTTCCCAGAAATGAGCAGTTCTTC. As protein: CASSKHTGVPRNEQFF.

This clonotype was observed a handful of times. This chain connects TRBV25-1 to TRBJ2-1; TRBD1 matches at 8 bases. The CDR3 length is 13 residues. CDR1 MGHDK and CDR2 SYGVNS come from the germline V gene. The junction had 5 bases not matched to a gene; V was cut back by 6 bases and J by 7 bases. CDR3 in DNA: TGTGCCAGCAGCCAGGGGGCGCAGAATGAGCAGTTCTTC. It encodes CASSQGAQNEQFF. Complete variable domain (other parts from reference TRBV25-1 and TRBJ2-1): EADIYQTPRYLVIGTGKKITLECSQTMGHDKMYWYQQDPGMELHLIHYSYGVNSTEKGDLSSESTVSRIRTEHFPLTLESARPSHTSQYLCASSQGAQNEQFFGPGTRLTVL.

This clonotype was seen a few times. The genes are TRBV12-3 or TRBV12-4 and TRBJ1-2, with D perhaps TRBD1 (6 bases). Trimming pared 5 bases from V and 3 bases from J, leaving 13 bases between. The CDR3 sequence is 14 residues long. The CDR3 DNA is TGTGCCAGCAGTCCCCCGGACAGTGACTATGGCTACACCTTC. Translation gives CASSPPDSDYGYTF.

In its sample, this clonotype was seen many times. J is TRBJ2-1 and V is TRBV4-1; D gene uncertain. Looked up from germline, CDR1 is MGHRA and CDR2 is YSYEKL. This CDR3 has 15 amino acids. V was trimmed by 3 bases and J by 1 base, leaving 10 bases between them. The CDR3 DNA sequence: TGCGCCAGCAGCCAGGGTATTTTATCCTACAATGAGCAGTTCTTC. It translates to CASSQGILSYNEQFF.

This sequence joins TRBV11-3 and TRBJ2-3; 8 positions match TRBD1. V trimming: 5 bases; J trimming: 6 bases; junction bases outside the gene matches: 13. Germline CDR1 is SGHNT and CDR2 is YENEEA. The CDR3 loop spans 16 amino acids. The CDR3, as DNA: TGTGCCAGCAGCCAAGGAGGGGACAGGTTTACCGATACGCAGTATTTT. Encoded protein: CASSQGGDRFTDTQYF. The entire variable domain, with the rest obtained from reference TRBV11-3 and TRBJ2-3, is as follows: EAGVVQSPRYKIIEKKQPVAFWCNPISGHNTLYWYLQNLGQGPELLIRYENEEAVDDSQLPKDRFSAERLKGVDSTLKIQPAELGDSAVYLCASSQGGDRFTDTQYFGPGTRLTVL.

This clonotype was detected many times. This rearrangement joins TRBV4-3 to TRBJ2-3, with D perhaps TRBD2 (7 bases). Per the germline V gene, CDR1 is LGHNA and CDR2 is YSLEER. This CDR3 has 15 residues. V lost 0 bases and J 6 bases, leaving 13 bases between the germline ends. The CDR3 sequence is CASSQDGGGADTQYF. The CDR3, as DNA: TGCGCCAGCAGCCAAGATGGAGGGGGGGCCGATACGCAGTATTTT.

This clonotype was observed at least ten times. The chain couples TRBV28 to TRBJ1-1; no clear D. CDR1 and CDR2 from the germline V gene are MDHEN and SYDVKM. This CDR3 has 13 amino acids. Trimming cost V 5 bases and J 3 bases, with 10 bases left between them. The CDR3 loop reads CASSPLRYTEAFF. As DNA, the CDR3 is TGTGCCAGCAGTCCCCTCCGATACACTGAAGCTTTCTTT. Looking up the rest from reference TRBV28 and TRBJ1-1 gives the full variable domain: DVKVTQSSRYLVKRTGEKVFLECVQDMDHENMFWYRQDPGLGLRLIYFSYDVKMKEKGDIPEGYSVSREKKERFSLILESASTNQTSMYLCASSPLRYTEAFFGQGTRLTVV.

The chain links TRBV20-1 to TRBJ1-6; D unresolved. The CDR3 consists of 14 residues. The germline V and J ends were trimmed by 3 bases and 7 bases, with 13 bases remaining between them. Looked up from germline, CDR1 is DFQATT and CDR2 is SNEGSKA (reference sequence). This CDR3 is CSARGPGYNSPLHF. The CDR3 region has the DNA TGCAGTGCTAGGGGCCCGGGTTACAATTCACCCCTCCACTTT.

The rearrangement uses TRBV4-1 and TRBJ2-2; TRBD2 aligns across 9 bases. V was clipped by 3 bases and J by 6 bases; unmatched bases: 5. Germline CDR1 MGHRA, CDR2 YSYEKL. The CDR3 extends over 15 amino acids. Here the CDR3 DNA reads TGCGCCAGCAGCCACCCTAGCGGGGAACCCGGGGAGCTGTTTTTT. It yields the protein CASSHPSGEPGELFF.

In its sample, this clonotype was seen a few times. V is TRBV4-1 and J is TRBJ2-7; TRBD1 aligns across 9 bases. V gave up 5 bases and J gave up 5 bases; unmatched junction bases: 7. The germline gives CDR1 MGHRA, CDR2 YSYEKL. The CDR3 sequence is 14 residues long. The CDR3 DNA sequence: TGCGCCAGCAGCTCCCGACAGGGGGACGACGAGCAGTACTTC. This codes for CASSSRQGDDEQYF.

This clonotype was counted at least ten times. The chain links TRBV7-2 to TRBJ2-3; D gene unclear. CDR1 is SGHTA, CDR2 FQGNSA, per germline. The CDR3 runs 12 residues. Trimming stripped 4 bases from V and 3 bases from J, with 5 bases between. The CDR3: CASSYYTDTQYF. CDR3 DNA: TGTGCCAGCAGCTACTATACAGATACGCAGTATTTT.

This clonotype was seen a handful of times. The rearrangement joins TRBV6-1 to TRBJ1-5, with TRBD1 matching 7 bases. The ends lost 6 bases at V and 11 bases at J; junction bases unmatched: 16. The CDR3 has 15 residues. CDR1 and CDR2 (germline): MNHNS, SASEGT. CDR3: CASSPRGQEGLAQHF. The DNA of the CDR3 is TGTGCCAGCAGCCCTAGAGGACAGGAGGGTCTGGCCCAGCATTTT.

The chain links TRBV29-1 to TRBJ2-2, with 7 bases fitting TRBD2. V dropped 3 bases and J dropped 1; count of bases not matched to a gene: 2. Germline values: CDR1 SQVTM, CDR2 ANQGSEA. The CDR3 length is 14 residues. For the CDR3, the DNA is TGCAGCGTTGAGGCTAGCGGGAACACCGGGGAGCTGTTTTTT. Its protein is CSVEASGNTGELFF.

The CDR3 is CASSLTGSRPQYNEQFF. Here the CDR3 DNA reads TGTGCCAGCAGCCTAACGGGGTCACGGCCCCAATACAATGAGCAGTTCTTC. The chain couples TRBV5-6 to TRBJ2-1; the D gene is possibly TRBD2 (5 bases). V lost 4 bases, J lost 4 bases, and 21 bases lay in between. The CDR3 runs to 17 residues. CDR1 is SGHDT, CDR2 YYEEEE, per germline.

The rearrangement joins TRBV18 to TRBJ2-2; no reliable D call. This CDR3 contains 13 residues. Between the trimmed V and J ends, which lost 5 bases and 7 bases, there was a span of 11 bases. Germline loops: CDR1 KGHSH, CDR2 LQKENI. For the CDR3, the DNA is TGTGCCAGCTCAGCGGCAGGCCACGGGGAGCTGTTTTTT. Its protein is CASSAAGHGELFF.

As DNA, the CDR3 is TGCGCCAGCAGCCCAGATGCAGGGCGGTACAATGAGCAGTTCTTC. It yields the protein CASSPDAGRYNEQFF. This chain links TRBV5-1 with TRBJ2-1, with D possibly matching TRBD1 (5 bases). The CDR3 covers 15 residues. Trimming removed 4 bases at V and 4 bases at J, with 15 bases between. Germline V gene lookup returns CDR1 SGHRS and CDR2 YFSETQ.

The gene calls are TRBV7-2 and TRBJ2-3; 7 nucleotides match TRBD2. The J segment lost 2 bases and the V segment lost 1 base, leaving 3 bases of the junction unmatched. Germline V gene sequence: CDR1 SGHTA, CDR2 FQGNSA. The CDR3 totals 15 residues. The CDR3 here is CASSLVAGVTDTQYF. In DNA form, the CDR3 reads TGTGCCAGCAGCTTAGTCGCGGGAGTCACAGATACGCAGTATTTT.

The chain recombines TRBV7-2 with TRBJ2-7; D is unclear. CDR1 is SGHTA and CDR2 is FQGNSA in the germline V gene. V lost 1 base and J lost 6, with 10 bases in between. The CDR3 totals 13 residues. The CDR3 DNA reads TGTGCCAGCAGCTTAGTCCCGATCAGCGAGCAGTACTTC. As protein: CASSLVPISEQYF.

This clonotype was detected many times. DNA for the CDR3: TGCGCCAGCAGCCCTCGCCTTGGCACAGATACGCAGTATTTT. Translated: CASSPRLGTDTQYF. V gene TRBV4-1 combines with J gene TRBJ2-3, with D unclear. The ends were cut back, 4 bases at V and 1 base at J, with 9 bases in the middle. The CDR3 sequence is 14 residues long. Germline V CDR1 and CDR2: MGHRA, YSYEKL.

This clonotype was detected a few times. This rearrangement joins TRBV5-1 to TRBJ1-5, with TRBD1 matching over 7 bases. J was trimmed by 0 bases and V by 0 bases; bases with no gene match: 3. CDR3 length: 16 residues. Germline values: CDR1 SGHRS, CDR2 YFSETQ. CDR3 sequence (DNA): TGCGCCAGCAGCTTGGGCGGGACAGTTAGCAATCAGCCCCAGCATTTT. Its translation is CASSLGGTVSNQPQHF.